This TCR beta chain emerged from a study of tumor-infiltrating lymphocytes in primary liver carcinoma. Study in general: Patients of both sexes were 30 to 69 years old. Each of the samples returned roughly 3.5 to 8 million productive TCRbeta reads (a yield similar across tissue types).

Out of unsorted whole blood came the blood RNA, and germline DNA was extracted as well. With chronic HBV infection, the patients were also treatment-naive. General study findings and limits: Tumor samples exhibited a significantly greater top-250-clone fraction than blood samples (p = 0.039).

In regard to this clonotype: The antigen is unknown. One end of the junction fails to match germline, which may point to a read error.

This CDR3 has 15 residues. Looked up from germline, CDR1 is MNHNS and CDR2 is SASEGT. The investigators made TCR beta cDNA from approximately 0.5 ug total RNA, using a constant-region primer. Library construction for TCR beta comprised three nested multiplex PCR rounds performed with slightly modified ARM-PCR. A C-beta reverse primer was combined with TRBV1-TRBV30 forward primers in the first two PCR rounds, and each round had ten to eleven cycles. TCRdb fed the multiplex PCR reads into MiXCR, producing one record per CDR3 protein. The sample includes approximately 300,000 distinct CDR3 sequences, 65% of them seen just once.

The chain employs TRBV6-1 and TRBJ2-3, with a possible D match to TRBD1 (6 bases). The material sequenced was peripheral blood. The origin of this receptor is a middle-aged man with primary liver carcinoma and hepatitis B virus infection. CDR3 loop: CASSDPGTYTDAQYF. As DNA, the CDR3 is TGTGCCAGCAGTGACCCCGGGACATACACAGATGCGCAGTATTTT.